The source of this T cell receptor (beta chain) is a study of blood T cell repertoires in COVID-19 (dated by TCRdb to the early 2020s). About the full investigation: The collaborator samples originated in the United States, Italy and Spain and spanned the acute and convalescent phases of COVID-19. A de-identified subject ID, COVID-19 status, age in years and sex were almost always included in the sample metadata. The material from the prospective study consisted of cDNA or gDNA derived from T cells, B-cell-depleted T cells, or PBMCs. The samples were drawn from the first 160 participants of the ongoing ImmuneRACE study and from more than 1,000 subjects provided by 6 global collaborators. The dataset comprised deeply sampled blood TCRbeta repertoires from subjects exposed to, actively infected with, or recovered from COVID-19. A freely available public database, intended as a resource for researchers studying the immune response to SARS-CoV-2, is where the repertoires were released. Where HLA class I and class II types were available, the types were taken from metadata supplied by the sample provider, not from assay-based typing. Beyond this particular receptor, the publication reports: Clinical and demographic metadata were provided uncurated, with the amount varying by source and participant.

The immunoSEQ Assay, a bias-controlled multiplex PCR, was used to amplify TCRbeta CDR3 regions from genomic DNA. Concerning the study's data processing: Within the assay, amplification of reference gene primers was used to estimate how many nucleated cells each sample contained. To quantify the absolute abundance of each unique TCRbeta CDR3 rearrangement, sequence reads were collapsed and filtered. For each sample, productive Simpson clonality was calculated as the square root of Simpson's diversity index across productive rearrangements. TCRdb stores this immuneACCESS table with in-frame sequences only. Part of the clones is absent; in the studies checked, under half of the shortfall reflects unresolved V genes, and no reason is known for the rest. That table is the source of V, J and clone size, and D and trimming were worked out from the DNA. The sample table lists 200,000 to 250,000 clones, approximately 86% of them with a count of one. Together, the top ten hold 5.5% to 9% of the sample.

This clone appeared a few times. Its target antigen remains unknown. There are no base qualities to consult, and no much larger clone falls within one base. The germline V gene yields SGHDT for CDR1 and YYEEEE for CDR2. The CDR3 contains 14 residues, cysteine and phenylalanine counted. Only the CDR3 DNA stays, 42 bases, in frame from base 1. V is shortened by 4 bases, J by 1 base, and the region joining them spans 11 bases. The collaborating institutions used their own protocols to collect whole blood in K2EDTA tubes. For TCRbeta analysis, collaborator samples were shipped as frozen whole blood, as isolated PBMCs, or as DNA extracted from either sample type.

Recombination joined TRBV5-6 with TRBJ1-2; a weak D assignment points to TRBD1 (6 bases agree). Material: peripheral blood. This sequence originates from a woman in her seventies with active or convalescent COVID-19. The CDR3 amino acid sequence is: CASSTDRFNYGYTF. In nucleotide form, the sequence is TGTGCCAGCAGCACGGACAGATTTAACTATGGCTACACCTTC.